The rows below give T cell receptor beta chains drawn from one sample of a study of T cell repertoires in cytomegalovirus infection. TCRdb redid the calling of the reads with MiXCR, one entry per CDR3 protein. The repertoire has around 270,000 distinct CDR3 sequences, 9.1% of them found once; the top ten carry approximately 16%. Sequenced input: PBMCs. Receptors were obtained from a human donor in good health (CMV status not recorded). Some clones in this sample may be carry-over from other donors' samples. The CDR3 runs from the conserved cysteine through the conserved F or W. The order of the fields is J gene, clone size, V gene, D gene, CDR3 protein, CDR3 DNA. D genes are given only for firm matches. Clone size is not always given. Where it is, it says once, few, many or a class for expanded clones.

>TRBJ2-3|many|TRBV7-3|-
CASSPNTDTQYF
TGTGCCAGCAGCCCCAACACAGATACGCAGTATTTT
>TRBJ1-3|many|TRBV7-6|TRBD1
CASSSQTGGSGNTIYF
TGTGCCAGCAGCTCACAAACAGGGGGCTCTGGAAACACCATATATTTT
>TRBJ1-6|few|TRBV19|-
CASRGGARNSPLHF
TGTGCCAGCCGAGGGGGGGCTCGGAATTCACCCCTCCACTTT
>TRBJ1-1|many|TRBV5-4|-
CASRSGGTGASTEAFF
TGTGCCAGCAGATCCGGCGGGACGGGGGCATCCACTGAAGCTTTCTTT
>TRBJ2-2|many|TRBV28|-
CASTGLTGELFF
TGTGCCAGCACAGGTCTAACCGGGGAGCTGTTTTTT
>TRBJ1-5|-|TRBV19|TRBD1
CASMDRGRGGNQPQHF
TGTGCCAGCATGGACAGGGGGCGTGGGGGCAATCAGCCCCAGCATTTT
>TRBJ2-2|-|TRBV7-8|TRBD2
CASSSRESGGNTGELFF
TGTGCCAGCAGCTCTAGAGAGAGCGGGGGGAACACCGGGGAGCTGTTTTTT
>TRBJ1-5|-|TRBV5-8|-
CASTWGQTNQPQHF
TGTGCCAGCACCTGGGGACAAACCAATCAGCCCCAGCATTTT
>TRBJ1-1|-|TRBV6-9|-
CASSSFIGLALIGGAEAFF
TGTGCCAGCAGTTCCTTTATTGGTTTGGCACTTATTGGGGGAGCTGAAGCTTTCTTT
>TRBJ2-2|many|TRBV20-1|-
CSARGSGRTGELFF
TGCAGTGCTAGAGGGTCAGGGCGGACCGGGGAGCTGTTTTTT
>TRBJ2-7|many|TRBV7-4|-
CASSPRQQAYEQYF
TGTGCCAGCAGCCCCCGACAGCAAGCCTACGAGCAGTACTTC
>TRBJ2-6|-|TRBV28|-
CASTPTGSGANVLTF
TGTGCCAGCACCCCGACGGGGTCTGGGGCCAACGTCCTGACTTTC
>TRBJ2-7|many|TRBV7-2|-
CASGLIGGDSYEQYF
TGTGCCAGCGGACTTATAGGAGGGGACTCCTACGAGCAGTACTTC
>TRBJ1-5|many|TRBV7-2|TRBD1
CASSNRGGNQPQHF
TGTGCCAGCAGCAACAGGGGCGGCAATCAGCCCCAGCATTTT
>TRBJ2-7|many|TRBV7-9|-
CASSGRRTALSYEQYF
TGTGCCAGCAGCGGACGTAGGACAGCTCTCTCCTACGAGCAGTACTTC
>TRBJ2-1|many|TRBV7-2|-
CASSPGAFNEQFF
TGTGCCAGCAGCCCTGGGGCTTTCAATGAGCAGTTCTTC
>TRBJ1-5|-|TRBV28|-
CASTTLPPQHF
TGTGCCAGCACTACATTACCGCCCCAGCATTTT
>TRBJ2-2|-|TRBV11-3|TRBD1
CASSLTGGLNTGELFF
TGTGCCAGCAGCTTAACAGGGGGCCTAAACACCGGGGAGCTGTTTTTT
>TRBJ2-2|few|TRBV5-4|-
CASSPWTDPNTGELFF
TGTGCCAGCAGCCCATGGACGGACCCGAACACCGGGGAGCTGTTTTTT
>TRBJ1-6|-|TRBV6-1|-
CASSSSGYGYNSPLHF
TGTGCCAGCAGCTCCTCAGGGTACGGCTATAATTCACCCCTCCACTTT
>TRBJ2-3|many|TRBV7-2|TRBD1
CASSSWGRGTDTQYF
TGTGCCAGCAGCTCCTGGGGCAGGGGGACAGATACGCAGTATTTT
>TRBJ1-2|-|TRBV20-1|-
CSARDGGGGGYKYGYTF
TGCAGTGCTAGAGATGGAGGGGGTGGGGGGTATAAGTATGGCTACACCTTC
>TRBJ1-1|many|TRBV14|TRBD1
CASSQTFSGTGGWMNTEAFF
TGTGCCAGCAGCCAAACATTCTCCGGGACAGGGGGCTGGATGAACACTGAAGCTTTCTTT